A single sample is the source of the 8 T cell receptor beta chains below, sequenced in a study of blood T cell repertoires in COVID-19. The protocol was immunoSEQ multiplex PCR, while the TCRdb copy is restricted to in-frame clones and leaves out a portion. This sample has 110,000 or so clones, with around 90% found just once. Sequencing was done on a sample of peripheral blood. These receptors were collected from a woman aged 50 to 60 with acute or convalescent COVID-19.

The rearrangement uses TRBV10-1 and TRBJ1-1, with TRBD1 as a possible D gene (6 bases). V lost 2 bases and J lost 3, with 13 bases in between. CDR1 and CDR2 (germline): WNHNN, SYGVQD (reference sequence). The CDR3 is 15 amino acids. The CDR3 sequence is CASSEGGEGDTEAFF. The CDR3, as DNA: TGCGCCAGCAGTGAGGGGGGAGAGGGGGACACTGAAGCTTTCTTT.

The chain links TRBV7-9 to TRBJ1-2; 8 bases map to TRBD1. CDR1 and CDR2 (germline): SEHNR, FQNEAQ (reference sequence). The CDR3 covers 14 residues. V trimming: 5 bases; J trimming: 8 bases; junction bases outside the gene matches: 10. This CDR3 is CASSLHGQGEGYTF. The CDR3 bases are TGTGCCAGCAGCCTCCATGGACAGGGTGAAGGCTACACCTTC.

V gene TRBV29-1 combines with J gene TRBJ2-3; 9 positions match TRBD1. The CDR3 is made up of 15 amino acids. With V trimmed by 2 bases and J by 3 bases, 6 bases remained unmatched. Germline assignment: CDR1 SQVTM and CDR2 ANQGSEA. The CDR3 DNA sequence: TGCAGCGTTGAAACAGGGGGCGTGGGGACAGATACGCAGTATTTT. This codes for CSVETGGVGTDTQYF.

The rearrangement joins TRBV11-2 to TRBJ1-4, with a tentative D call TRBD1 (5 bases). The CDR3 is made up of 14 amino acids. With 3 bases removed from V and 7 bases from J, the gap between germline ends came to 12 bases. Per germline, CDR1 SGHAT and CDR2 FQNNGV. The CDR3 region has the DNA TGTGCCAGCAGCTTTCAAGGGGAATTTGAAAAACTGTTTTTT. Its translation is CASSFQGEFEKLFF.

This clone has only one observation. The chain uses TRBV24-1 and TRBJ2-7; TRBD1 agrees at 8 bases. V shed 6 bases and J 7 bases; nucleotides not matched to a gene: 13. This CDR3 has 15 amino acids. Looked up from germline, CDR1 is KGHDR and CDR2 is SFDVKD. CDR3 sequence (DNA): TGTGCCACCAGTCTGGGACAGGTTTTTCCGGAAGAGCAGTACTTC. Protein product: CATSLGQVFPEEQYF.

As for this clone: Germline is not matched at one junction end, which may reflect a read error. This chain uses TRBV28 with TRBJ1-1; 11 positions match TRBD1. Germline CDR1 reads MDHEN; CDR2 reads SYDVKM. CDR3 length: 15 amino acids. Here the CDR3 DNA reads TGTGCCAGCAGTCTATGGACAGGGGGCGGCACTGAAGCTTTCTTT. It is translated as CASSLWTGGGTEAFF.

This clone was found once. This chain uses TRBV5-1 with TRBJ2-7; D may be TRBD1 (8 bases). This CDR3 spans 14 amino acids. Trimming pared 7 bases from V and 2 bases from J, leaving 16 bases between. The germline gives CDR1 SGHRS, CDR2 YFSETQ. This CDR3 reads CASRPTGGAYEQYF. CDR3 sequence (DNA): TGCGCCAGCCGTCCAACAGGGGGGGCCTACGAGCAGTACTTC.

The gene calls are TRBV15 and TRBJ1-4, with D uncertain. The ends were cut back, 0 bases at V and 2 bases at J, with 4 bases in the middle. The CDR3 is 14 residues long. Germline V gene sequence: CDR1 LNHNV, CDR2 YYDKDF (reference sequence). CDR3 sequence reads: CATSRDSTNEKLFF. Here the CDR3 DNA reads TGTGCCACCAGCAGAGACAGTACTAATGAAAAACTGTTTTTT.